The clone carrying this T cell receptor beta chain was found once. Germline CDR1 reads SNHLY; CDR2 reads FYNNEI. Between the trimmed V and J ends, which lost 2 bases and 3 bases, there was a span of 11 bases. The CDR3 is 15 residues long. This sample is part of a study of shared clonotypes between healthy human individuals. Profiling relied on immunoSEQ multiplex PCR, and the TCRdb table lists in-frame clones only, not all of them. The table records about a million clones, around three quarters of them present only once. This chain uses TRBV2 with TRBJ1-3; the D is unclear. The receptor was derived from a man younger than 35 in good health. Some clones in this sample may be carry-over from other donors' samples. Sequencing was carried out using memory CD4+ T cells from PBMCs. Regarding subset: CD45RA-negative fraction. The CDR3 coding sequence is TGTGCCAGCAGTGAATCAGGCGGTTTTGGAAACACCATATATTTT. This sequence encodes CASSESGGFGNTIYF. Complete variable domain (other parts from reference TRBV2 and TRBJ1-3): EPEVTQTPSHQVTQMGQEVILRCVPISNHLYFYWYRQILGQKVEFLVSFYNNEISEKSEIFDDQFSVERPDGSNFTLKIRSTKLEDSAMYFCASSESGGFGNTIYFGEGSWLTVV.